This TCR beta chain is from a study of T cell responses to AZD1222 COVID-19 vaccine. Remarks on this clone: Antigen unknown.

Germline V CDR1 and CDR2: LGHDT, YNNKEL (reference sequence). The CDR3 runs to 14 residues. V gave up 6 bases and J gave up 0 bases, with 9 bases separating them. Study outcomes and limitations: At study baseline, merely six AZD1222 recipients were seropositive. Spike-wide vaccine-associated CD4 TCRs dominated at 160-218 and 743-854.

Assay used: immunoSEQ multiplex PCR; TCRdb lists only in-frame clones, some missing. The sample lists over 90,000 clones; 80% to 95% were seen once. The material was peripheral blood, obtained on day 0 of AZD1222 vaccination. This chain links TRBV3-1 (or the pseudogene TRBV3-2) with TRBJ1-3, with D unresolved. The receptor's source is an adult in good health. The CDR3 reads CASSLQISGNTIYF. The CDR3 nucleotides are TGTGCCAGCAGTCTGCAAATCTCTGGAAACACCATATATTTT.